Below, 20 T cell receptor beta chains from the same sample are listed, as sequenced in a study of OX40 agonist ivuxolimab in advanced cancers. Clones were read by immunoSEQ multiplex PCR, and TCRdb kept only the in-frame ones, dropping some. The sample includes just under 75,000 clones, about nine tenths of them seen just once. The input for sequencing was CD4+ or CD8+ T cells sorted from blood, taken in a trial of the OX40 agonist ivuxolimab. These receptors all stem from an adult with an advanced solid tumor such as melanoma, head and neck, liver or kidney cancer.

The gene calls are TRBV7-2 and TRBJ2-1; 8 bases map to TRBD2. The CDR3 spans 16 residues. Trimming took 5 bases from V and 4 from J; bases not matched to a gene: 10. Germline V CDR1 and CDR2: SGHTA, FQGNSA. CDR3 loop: CASSIQPGTRYNEQFF. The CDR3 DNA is TGTGCCAGCAGCATACAGCCCGGGACTAGGTACAATGAGCAGTTCTTC. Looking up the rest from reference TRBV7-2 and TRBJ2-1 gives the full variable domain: GAGVSQSPSNKVTEKGKDVELRCDPISGHTALYWYRQSLGQGLEFLIYFQGNSAPDKSGLPSDRFSAERTGGSVSTLTIQRTQQEDSAVYLCASSIQPGTRYNEQFFGPGTRLTVL.

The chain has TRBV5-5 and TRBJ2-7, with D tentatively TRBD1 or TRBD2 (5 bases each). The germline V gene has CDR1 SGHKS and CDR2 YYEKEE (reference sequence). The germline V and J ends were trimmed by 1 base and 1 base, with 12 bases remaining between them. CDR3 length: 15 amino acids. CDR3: CASSLLGWGSYEQYF. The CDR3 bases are TGTGCCAGCAGCTTGCTAGGGTGGGGGTCCTACGAGCAGTACTTC.

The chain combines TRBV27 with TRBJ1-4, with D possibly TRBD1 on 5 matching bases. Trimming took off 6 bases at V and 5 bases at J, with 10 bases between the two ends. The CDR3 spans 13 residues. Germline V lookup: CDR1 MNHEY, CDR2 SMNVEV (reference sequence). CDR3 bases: TGTGCCAGCAGGCTAAACAGGAATGAAAAACTGTTTTTT. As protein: CASRLNRNEKLFF.

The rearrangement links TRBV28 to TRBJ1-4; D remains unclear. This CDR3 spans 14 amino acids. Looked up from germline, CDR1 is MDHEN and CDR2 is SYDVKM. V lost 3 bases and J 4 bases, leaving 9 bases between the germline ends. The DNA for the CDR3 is TGTGCCAGCAGTTTGGCGGGGAATAATGAAAAACTGTTTTTT. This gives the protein CASSLAGNNEKLFF.

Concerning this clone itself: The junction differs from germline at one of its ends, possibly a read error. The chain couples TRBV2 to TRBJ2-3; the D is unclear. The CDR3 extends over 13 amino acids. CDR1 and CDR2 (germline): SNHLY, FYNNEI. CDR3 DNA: TGTGCCAGCAGTGTGCAGACTCCCGCTTTATCCACTTTT. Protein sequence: CASSVQTPALSTF.

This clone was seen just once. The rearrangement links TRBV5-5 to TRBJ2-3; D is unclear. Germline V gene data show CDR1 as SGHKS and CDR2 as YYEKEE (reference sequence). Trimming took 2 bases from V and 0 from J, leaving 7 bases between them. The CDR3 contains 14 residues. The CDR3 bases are TGTGCCAGCAGCTTAATCGGGAGCACAGATACGCAGTATTTT. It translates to CASSLIGSTDTQYF.

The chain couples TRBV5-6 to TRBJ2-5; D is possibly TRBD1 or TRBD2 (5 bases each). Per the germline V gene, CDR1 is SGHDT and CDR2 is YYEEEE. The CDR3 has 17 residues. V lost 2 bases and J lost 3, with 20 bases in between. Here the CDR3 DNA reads TGTGCCAGCAGCTTTTGGTCTCCAGAGAGAGGGGAAGAGACCCAGTACTTC. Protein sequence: CASSFWSPERGEETQYF.

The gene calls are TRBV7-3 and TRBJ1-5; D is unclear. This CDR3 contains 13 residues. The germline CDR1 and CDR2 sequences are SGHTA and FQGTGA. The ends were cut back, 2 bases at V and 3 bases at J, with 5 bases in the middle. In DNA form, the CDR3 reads TGTGCCAGCAGCTTATACGACAATCAGCCCCAGCATTTT. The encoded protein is CASSLYDNQPQHF.

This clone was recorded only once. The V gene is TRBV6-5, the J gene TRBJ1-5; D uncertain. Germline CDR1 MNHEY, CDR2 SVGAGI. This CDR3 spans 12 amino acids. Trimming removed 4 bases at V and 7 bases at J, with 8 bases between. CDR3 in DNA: TGTGCCAGCAGTTTCGGGAGCCAGCCCCAGCATTTT. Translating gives CASSFGSQPQHF.

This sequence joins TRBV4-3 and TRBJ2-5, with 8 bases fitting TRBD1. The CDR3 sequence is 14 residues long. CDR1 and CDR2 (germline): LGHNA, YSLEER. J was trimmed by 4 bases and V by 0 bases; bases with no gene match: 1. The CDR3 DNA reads TGCGCCAGCAGCCAAGACAGGGGGCGAGAGACCCAGTACTTC. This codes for CASSQDRGRETQYF.

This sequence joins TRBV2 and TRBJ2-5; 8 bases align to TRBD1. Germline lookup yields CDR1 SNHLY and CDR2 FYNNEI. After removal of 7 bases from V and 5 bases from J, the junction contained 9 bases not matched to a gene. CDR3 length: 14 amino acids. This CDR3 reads CASTVQGAGETQYF. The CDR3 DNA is TGTGCCAGCACTGTGCAGGGGGCAGGGGAGACCCAGTACTTC.

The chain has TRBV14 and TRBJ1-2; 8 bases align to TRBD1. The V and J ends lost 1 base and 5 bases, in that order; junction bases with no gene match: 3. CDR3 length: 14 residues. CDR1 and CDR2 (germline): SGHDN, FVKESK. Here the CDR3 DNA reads TGTGCCAGCAGCCAAGGAACAGGGGGATATGGCTACACCTTC. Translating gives CASSQGTGGYGYTF.

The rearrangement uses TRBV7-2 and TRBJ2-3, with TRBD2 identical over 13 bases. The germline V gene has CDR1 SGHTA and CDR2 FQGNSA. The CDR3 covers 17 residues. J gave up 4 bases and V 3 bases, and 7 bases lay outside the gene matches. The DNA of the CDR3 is TGTGCCAGCAGCTTCCTGCCGACTAGCGGGAGGTCAGATACGCAGTATTTT. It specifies CASSFLPTSGRSDTQYF.

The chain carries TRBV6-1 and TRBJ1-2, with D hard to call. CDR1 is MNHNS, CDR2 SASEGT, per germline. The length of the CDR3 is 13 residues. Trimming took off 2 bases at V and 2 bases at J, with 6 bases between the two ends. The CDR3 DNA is TGTGCCAGCAGTGAATCATTGAACTATGGCTACACCTTC. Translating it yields CASSESLNYGYTF.

This CDR3 reads CASSSQAGGSYEQYF. The CDR3 coding sequence is TGTGCCAGCAGCTCCCAGGCGGGAGGGTCCTACGAGCAGTACTTC. This chain connects TRBV7-9 to TRBJ2-7, with TRBD2 matching over 9 bases. This CDR3 region has 15 residues. Trimming cost V 4 bases and J 1 base; bases outside gene matches: 5. Germline V gene lookup returns CDR1 SEHNR and CDR2 FQNEAQ (reference sequence).

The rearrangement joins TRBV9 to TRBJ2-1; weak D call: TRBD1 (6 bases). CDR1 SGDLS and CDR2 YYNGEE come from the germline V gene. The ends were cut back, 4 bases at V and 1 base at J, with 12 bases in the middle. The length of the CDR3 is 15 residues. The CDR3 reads CASSPQGGSYNEQFF. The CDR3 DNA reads TGTGCCAGCAGCCCGCAAGGGGGTTCCTACAATGAGCAGTTCTTC.

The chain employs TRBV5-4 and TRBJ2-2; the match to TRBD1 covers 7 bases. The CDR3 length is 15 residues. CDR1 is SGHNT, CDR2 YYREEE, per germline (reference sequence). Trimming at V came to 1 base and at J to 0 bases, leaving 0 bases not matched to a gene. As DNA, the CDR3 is TGTGCCAGCAGCTTGACAGGGGCGAACACCGGGGAGCTGTTTTTT. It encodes CASSLTGANTGELFF.

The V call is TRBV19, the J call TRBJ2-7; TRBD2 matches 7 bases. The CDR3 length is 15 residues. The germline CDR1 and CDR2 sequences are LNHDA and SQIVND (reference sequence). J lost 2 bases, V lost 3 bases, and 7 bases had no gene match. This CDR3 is CASSILGGRTYEQYF. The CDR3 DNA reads TGTGCCAGTAGTATTCTGGGCGGGAGAACCTACGAGCAGTACTTC.

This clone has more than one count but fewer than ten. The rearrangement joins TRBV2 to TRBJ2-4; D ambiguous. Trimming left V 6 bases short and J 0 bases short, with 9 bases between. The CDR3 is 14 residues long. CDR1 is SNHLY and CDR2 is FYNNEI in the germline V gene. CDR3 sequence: CASRRRVAKNIQYF. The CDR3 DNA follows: TGTGCCAGCAGACGTAGGGTAGCCAAAAACATTCAGTACTTC. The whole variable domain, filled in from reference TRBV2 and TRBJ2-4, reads EPEVTQTPSHQVTQMGQEVILRCVPISNHLYFYWYRQILGQKVEFLVSFYNNEISEKSEIFDDQFSVERPDGSNFTLKIRSTKLEDSAMYFCASRRRVAKNIQYFGAGTRLSVL.

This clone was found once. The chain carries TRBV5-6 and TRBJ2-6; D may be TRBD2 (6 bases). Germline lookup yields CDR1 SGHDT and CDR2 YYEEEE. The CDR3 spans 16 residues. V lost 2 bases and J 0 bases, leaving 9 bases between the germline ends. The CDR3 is CASSFPGVSGANVLTF. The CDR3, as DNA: TGTGCCAGCAGCTTCCCGGGGGTCTCTGGGGCCAACGTCCTGACTTTC.